A single sample is the source of the 19 T cell receptor beta chains below, sequenced in a study of Graves' ophthalmopathy and Graves' hyperthyroidism (dated by TCRdb to 2017 to 2018). Sequencing was carried out with an Illumina HiSeq 2000. For repertoire sequencing, the TCR beta CDR3 regions were amplified from RNA transcripts. The first round was an RT-PCR using HTBI primers with the Qiagen OneStep RT-PCR kit, and this first round was followed by a second-round multiplex PCR, then size selection and purification. The raw public reads went through TCRdb reprocessing: fastp at Q25, MiXCR clone calling, in-frame beta chains kept. For every CDR3 protein sequence, its rows merge into one entry that carries the most common genes and DNA. A total of roughly 300,000 distinct CDR3 sequences appear in this sample, around a sixth of them only once. 12% of the sample belongs to the ten largest clones. Material for sequencing was peripheral blood. The source is an adult man with Graves' ophthalmopathy.

This clonotype has a count of ten or more. The V call is TRBV2, the J call TRBJ2-7; no clear D gene. Germline CDR1 reads SNHLY; CDR2 reads FYNNEI. The CDR3 totals 11 residues. V dropped 7 bases and J dropped 5 bases, with 9 bases sitting between them. Here the CDR3 DNA reads TGTGCCAGCAAGGCGACAAACGAGCAGTACTTC. Its translation is CASKATNEQYF. Based on the CDR3 plus reference TRBV2 and TRBJ2-7, the full variable domain is EPEVTQTPSHQVTQMGQEVILRCVPISNHLYFYWYRQILGQKVEFLVSFYNNEISEKSEIFDDQFSVERPDGSNFTLKIRSTKLEDSAMYFCASKATNEQYFGPGTRLTVT.

There are many counts of this clonotype. The chain has TRBV4-3 and TRBJ2-2; no clear D. The CDR3 sequence is 18 residues long. CDR1 and CDR2 from the germline V gene are LGHNA and YSLEER. Trimming pared 0 bases from V and 3 bases from J, leaving 17 bases between. CDR3 DNA sequence: TGCGCCAGCAGCCAAGATCGGAACCCAAGGTTCGACACCGGGGAGCTGTTTTTT. Its translation is CASSQDRNPRFDTGELFF.

This clonotype showed up many times. The chain combines TRBV7-3 with TRBJ1-5; tentative D call: TRBD1 (5 bases). Trimming cost V 5 bases and J 3 bases, with 11 bases left between them. The CDR3 has 14 residues. In germline, CDR1 is SGHTA, CDR2 FQGTGA. CDR3 in amino acids: CASSQTGINQPQHF. The CDR3 nucleotides are TGTGCCAGCAGCCAAACAGGAATCAATCAGCCCCAGCATTTT.

The V gene is TRBV6-2 or TRBV6-3, the J gene TRBJ2-5, with no clear D. The CDR3 extends over 13 amino acids. The V end was cut by 6 bases, the J end by 7 bases, with 15 bases between. Germline loops: CDR1 MNHEY, CDR2 SVGEGT. CDR3 sequence (DNA): TGTGCCAGCAGCCCTTCCTTTCCCGGGACCCAGTACTTC. This sequence encodes CASSPSFPGTQYF.

This clonotype turned up a few times. At one boundary the junction diverges from the germline segment, which might be a read error. V is TRBV10-2 and J is TRBJ1-2; D remains ambiguous. There are 14 residues in the CDR3. The germline V gene encodes CDR1 WSHSY and CDR2 SAAADI. As DNA, the CDR3 is TGCGCCAGCAGATCGGGCAGCCTTCTTTACGGCTACAACTTC. It yields the protein CASRSGSLLYGYNF.

J is TRBJ2-2 and V is TRBV11-2; D remains ambiguous. The germline V gene encodes CDR1 SGHAT and CDR2 FQNNGV. V was pared by 0 bases and J by 6 bases, with 14 bases between. There are 16 residues in the CDR3. CDR3 in DNA: TGTGCCAGCAGCTTAGATGGCAGGCTGAAATCCGGGGAGCTGTTTTTT. Translation: CASSLDGRLKSGELFF.

This chain uses TRBV18 with TRBJ2-7; TRBD2 matches at 7 bases. J gave up 6 bases and V 2 bases, and 16 bases lay outside the gene matches. The CDR3 totals 17 residues. Germline CDR1 is KGHSH and CDR2 is LQKENI. The CDR3 DNA reads as TGTGCCAGCTCACCAGAGGGAGGGCTAGCCCGAGTGGTCGAGCAGTACTTC. It translates to CASSPEGGLARVVEQYF.

This clonotype was seen ten or more times. The chain has TRBV10-3 and TRBJ1-2; D not certain. The CDR3 covers 14 residues. V gave up 5 bases and J gave up 6 bases, with 16 bases separating them. Per germline, CDR1 ENHRY and CDR2 SYGVKD. This CDR3 is CAISTLREGNGYTF. Here the CDR3 DNA reads TGTGCCATCAGTACACTACGAGAGGGTAATGGCTACACCTTC.

This chain links TRBV27 with TRBJ2-2, with D tentatively TRBD1 (6 bases). Between the trimmed V and J ends, which lost 4 bases and 6 bases, there was a span of 21 bases. This CDR3 spans 17 amino acids. Germline loops: CDR1 MNHEY, CDR2 SMNVEV (reference sequence). The CDR3 bases are TGTGCCAGCAGTTCCGTCCAGGTTTGGGGGCGCCCCGGGGAGCTGTTTTTT. This translates into CASSSVQVWGRPGELFF.

This clonotype has at least ten counts. V is TRBV10-1 and J is TRBJ1-1; no definite D call. The CDR3 extends over 13 amino acids. Trimming removed 2 bases at V and 6 bases at J, with 10 bases between. Germline V lookup: CDR1 WNHNN, CDR2 SYGVQD (reference sequence). The CDR3 coding sequence is TGCGCCAGCAGTGAGAATTGGAAGGCTGAAGCTTTCTTT. It specifies CASSENWKAEAFF.

About this clonotype itself: An end of the junction does not agree with germline; a read error may underlie this. The chain couples TRBV7-3 to TRBJ2-5; a possible D gene is TRBD2 (6 bases). The germline gives CDR1 SGHTA, CDR2 FQGTGA. This CDR3 has 14 amino acids. The CDR3 region is CTSSLSGVQETQYF. The CDR3 DNA reads TGTACCAGCAGCTTATCGGGGGTCCAAGAGACCCAGTACTTC.

Worth noting for this clonotype: Mismatch with germline at one junction end may stem from a read error. The chain has TRBV7-8 and TRBJ1-1; 10 bases agree with TRBD1. The CDR3 totals 16 residues. The germline V gene has CDR1 SGHVS and CDR2 FQNEAQ. CDR3 region: CASSQTGQGLNTEAFF. In DNA, the CDR3 is TGCGCCAGCAGCCAAACGGGACAGGGGTTGAACACTGAAGCTTTCTTT.

This clonotype was seen at least ten times. The chain couples TRBV2 to TRBJ2-7; 9 bases align to TRBD1. The CDR3 has 15 residues. V dropped 3 bases and J dropped 5; count of bases not matched to a gene: 8. Per germline, CDR1 SNHLY and CDR2 FYNNEI. The CDR3 region has the DNA TGTGCCAGCAGTGATCCGGGACAGGGAATCCACGAGCAGTACTTC. Translation gives CASSDPGQGIHEQYF.

In its sample, this clonotype was seen a few times. The junction and the germline gene differ at one end; a read error may be behind it. In DNA, the CDR3 is TGTGCCATCAGTTACGCTGGGAGACAGTCCCTCTACGAGCAGTACTTC. Amino acids: CAISYAGRQSLYEQYF. This chain links TRBV6-5 with TRBJ2-7, with D possibly being TRBD1 or TRBD2 (5 bases each). The CDR3 length is 16 residues. CDR1 is MNHEY, CDR2 SVGAGI, per germline.

This clonotype was detected many times. The chain uses TRBV30 and TRBJ1-5, with a possible D match to TRBD1 (5 bases). Germline V CDR1 and CDR2: GTSNPN, SVGIG (reference sequence). The length of the CDR3 is 14 residues. V gave up 4 bases and J gave up 2 bases, with 12 bases separating them. CDR3: CAWKARVGNQPQHF. CDR3 DNA: TGTGCCTGGAAAGCCAGGGTCGGCAATCAGCCCCAGCATTTT. The variable domain in full, with the rest retrieved from reference TRBV30 and TRBJ1-5, is SQTIHQWPATLVQPVGSPLSLECTVEGTSNPNLYWYRQAAGRGLQLLFYSVGIGQISSEVPQNLSASRPQDRQFILSSKKLLLSDSGFYLCAWKARVGNQPQHFGDGTRLSIL.

The chain is built from TRBV15 and TRBJ1-1; D gene ambiguous. Germline V gives CDR1 LNHNV, CDR2 YYDKDF (reference sequence). With 2 bases removed from V and 8 bases from J, the gap between germline ends came to 9 bases. There are 12 residues in the CDR3. DNA for the CDR3: TGTGCCACCAGCAGACCAGTGGGGGAAGCTTTCTTT. Amino acids: CATSRPVGEAFF.

This clonotype was seen at least ten times. The chain carries TRBV9 and TRBJ2-7; D is unresolved. The CDR3 totals 13 residues. Germline lookup yields CDR1 SGDLS and CDR2 YYNGEE. Trimming stripped 5 bases from V and 10 bases from J, with 19 bases between. The CDR3 spells CASSSEKWSAQYF. Written as DNA, the CDR3 is TGTGCCAGCAGTTCCGAAAAGTGGTCCGCTCAGTACTTC.

This clonotype occurred many times. The chain links TRBV30 to TRBJ1-1, with D hard to call. Germline V gene lookup returns CDR1 GTSNPN and CDR2 SVGIG (reference sequence). There are 13 residues in the CDR3. Trimming removed 8 bases at V and 1 base at J, with 14 bases between. The CDR3 region is CARSRGGNTEAFF. The CDR3 nucleotides are TGTGCCCGCTCCCGCGGCGGGAACACTGAAGCTTTCTTT.

Points on this clonotype: Mismatch with germline at one junction end may stem from a read error. The CDR3 protein is CASSHRTIQETQYF. DNA for the CDR3: TGCGCCAGCAGTCACAGGACCATCCAAGAGACCCAGTACTTC. The gene calls are TRBV6-2 or TRBV6-3 and TRBJ2-5, with D possibly TRBD1 on 5 matching bases. The CDR3 is made up of 14 amino acids. Germline loops: CDR1 MNHEY, CDR2 SVGEGT.